These 15 T cell receptor beta chains were sequenced from one sample in a study of PD-1 blockade in classical Hodgkin lymphoma. The table came from immunoSEQ multiplex PCR; TCRdb's copy has only in-frame clones and leaves some out. Here the sample spans about 6,500 clones, roughly 80% being singletons. Following autologous stem cell transplantation, relapse occurred in every patient, and exposure to brentuximab vedotin varied. The starting material was peripheral blood mononuclear cells (PBMCs), obtained at baseline. The receptors here all came from a human donor with classical Hodgkin lymphoma.

V and J are TRBV29-1 and TRBJ2-5; TRBD2 matches 8 bases. The ends lost 4 bases at V and 5 bases at J; junction bases unmatched: 9. The CDR3 has 14 residues. Germline CDR1 reads SQVTM; CDR2 reads ANQGSEA. CDR3 sequence (DNA): TGCAGCGTTGTCCCAGCGGGGGCGGGGGAGACCCAGTACTTC. Its translation: CSVVPAGAGETQYF.

Only a few counts were recorded for this clone. The gene calls are TRBV6-5 and TRBJ1-1; 9 nucleotides agree with TRBD1. The CDR3 covers 15 residues. The J segment lost 5 bases and the V segment lost 2 bases, leaving 6 bases of the junction unmatched. Germline lookup yields CDR1 MNHEY and CDR2 SVGAGI. This chain's CDR3 is CASSYTRTGATEAFF. CDR3 sequence (DNA): TGTGCCAGCAGTTACACCCGGACAGGGGCTACTGAAGCTTTCTTT.

The chain has TRBV10-1 and TRBJ2-2, with no clear D. The CDR3 consists of 13 residues. Germline values: CDR1 WNHNN, CDR2 SYGVQD (reference sequence). V lost 0 bases and J 11 bases, leaving 10 bases between the germline ends. The CDR3 spells CASSESLRVELFF. CDR3 DNA: TGCGCCAGCAGTGAGTCGCTCCGGGTAGAGCTGTTTTTT.

The V gene is TRBV6-1, the J gene TRBJ1-1, with no clear D. Germline V lookup: CDR1 MNHNS, CDR2 SASEGT. The V gene lost 6 bases and the J gene lost 1 base, with 3 bases spanning the gap. The CDR3 totals 11 residues. The CDR3 bases are TGTGCCAGCAGGGAGAACACTGAAGCTTTCTTT. Amino acid sequence: CASRENTEAFF.

This clone showed up just once. This chain joins TRBV6-5 and TRBJ1-2, with a tentative D call TRBD1 (6 bases). Trimming cost V 6 bases and J 5 bases, with 13 bases left between them. In germline, CDR1 is MNHEY, CDR2 SVGAGI. The CDR3 totals 13 residues. The CDR3 loop is CASRLQGTYGYTF. CDR3 coding DNA: TGTGCCAGCAGGTTACAGGGAACATATGGCTACACCTTC.

The chain couples TRBV11-2 to TRBJ1-1; D ambiguous. CDR3 length: 12 residues. Germline V lookup: CDR1 SGHAT, CDR2 FQNNGV. V dropped 4 bases and J dropped 0 bases, with 3 bases sitting between them. CDR3 region: CASSYLNTEAFF. As DNA, the CDR3 is TGTGCCAGCAGCTACCTGAACACTGAAGCTTTCTTT.

A few counts support this clone. This rearrangement joins TRBV6-1 to TRBJ1-1; unclear D gene. Germline V gene data show CDR1 as MNHNS and CDR2 as SASEGT. The CDR3 runs 13 residues. Trimming took off 1 base at V and 2 bases at J, with 5 bases between the two ends. The CDR3, as DNA: TGTGCCAGCAGTGAAGTTTATAACACTGAAGCTTTCTTT. Translation: CASSEVYNTEAFF.

V usage is TRBV7-6 and J usage is TRBJ2-1; D gene unclear. The germline V gene encodes CDR1 SGHVS and CDR2 FNYEAQ. CDR3 size: 15 residues. Trimming took 5 bases from V and 5 from J, leaving 16 bases between them. The CDR3, as DNA: TGTGCCAGCAGCCCCACGAACCCACCAAACAATGAGCAGTTCTTC. Encoded protein: CASSPTNPPNNEQFF. The full variable domain, in which reference TRBV7-6 and TRBJ2-1 provide the parts outside the CDR3, is GAGVSQSPRYKVTKRGQDVALRCDPISGHVSLYWYRQALGQGPEFLTYFNYEAQQDKSGLPNDRFSAERPEGSISTLTIQRTEQRDSAMYRCASSPTNPPNNEQFFGPGTRLTVL.

V and J are TRBV4-1 and TRBJ1-4; no clear D gene. Germline V CDR1 and CDR2: MGHRA, YSYEKL. CDR3 length: 16 residues. The ends were cut back, 4 bases at V and 0 bases at J, with 12 bases in the middle. CDR3 nucleotides: TGCGCCAGCAGCCTAGACCCTTTTGCAACTAATGAAAAACTGTTTTTT. Residues: CASSLDPFATNEKLFF.

The V gene is TRBV7-2, the J gene TRBJ1-2, with 8 bases identical to TRBD1. Trimming removed 1 base from V and 8 bases from J; junction bases left unmatched: 9. Germline CDR1 and CDR2: SGHTA and FQGNSA. The CDR3 contains 15 residues. In nucleotides, the CDR3 is TGTGCCAGCAGCTTAGTGGTGGGACAGGCGGGCGGCTACACCTTC. It encodes CASSLVVGQAGGYTF.

The chain couples TRBV25-1 to TRBJ2-7, with D unresolved. CDR1 MGHDK and CDR2 SYGVNS come from the germline V gene. The CDR3 runs to 11 residues. V was trimmed by 6 bases and J by 3 bases, leaving 6 bases between them. The CDR3 DNA reads TGTGCCAGCAGACAGAGCTACGAGCAGTACTTC. Its translation is CASRQSYEQYF.

V and J are TRBV7-9 and TRBJ2-7; D might be TRBD2 (5 bases). Trimming stripped 5 bases from V and 0 bases from J, with 17 bases between. CDR1 is SEHNR, CDR2 FQNEAQ, per germline (reference sequence). The CDR3 has 16 residues. This CDR3 reads CASSPSGVPSSYEQYF. The CDR3 region has the DNA TGTGCCAGCAGCCCCTCCGGGGTGCCCAGCTCCTACGAGCAGTACTTC.

This clone was seen only a few times. The chain uses TRBV7-9 and TRBJ2-7, with TRBD2 matching 10 bases. This CDR3 has 16 residues. V was pared by 0 bases and J by 5 bases, with 7 bases of the junction left unmatched. Germline lookup yields CDR1 SEHNR and CDR2 FQNEAQ (reference sequence). The CDR3 region has the DNA TGTGCCAGCAGCTTAGCACGCCTAGCGGGAGCCGACGAGCAGTACTTC. Translating gives CASSLARLAGADEQYF.

This sequence joins TRBV14 and TRBJ2-5; D remains unclear. This CDR3 comprises 14 residues. V lost 0 bases and J 5 bases, leaving 10 bases between the germline ends. Germline CDR1 is SGHDN and CDR2 is FVKESK. The CDR3 sequence is CASSQEGQRETQYF. CDR3 bases: TGTGCCAGCAGCCAAGAAGGTCAACGGGAGACCCAGTACTTC. The full variable domain, completed using reference TRBV14 and TRBJ2-5, is EAGVTQFPSHSVIEKGQTVTLRCDPISGHDNLYWYRRVMGKEIKFLLHFVKESKQDESGMPNNRFLAERTGGTYSTLKVQPAELEDSGVYFCASSQEGQRETQYFGPGTRLLVL.

This clone was counted a few times. This chain connects TRBV29-1 to TRBJ2-3; 7 bases agree with TRBD2. The CDR3 covers 14 residues. Trimming removed 6 bases from V and 2 bases from J; junction bases left unmatched: 8. The germline V gene encodes CDR1 SQVTM and CDR2 ANQGSEA. The CDR3 DNA follows: TGCAGCGTGAACGGACTAGGATACACAGATACGCAGTATTTT. Translating gives CSVNGLGYTDTQYF.